Detailed here is one TCR beta chain. Germline loops: CDR1 SGHTA, CDR2 FQGNSA. V gave up 4 bases and J gave up 6 bases; unmatched junction bases: 8. The CDR3 is made up of 15 amino acids. This specimen comes from a study of T cell changes during pregnancy in multiple sclerosis. The method was immunoSEQ multiplex PCR; TCRdb's version includes in-frame clones alone and lacks a portion of them. The data show about 85,000 clones, with 90% to 95% seen just once and around 2.3% held by the top ten. The sequence was obtained from a female donor with multiple sclerosis, enrolled in a pregnancy study. The sequences come from peripheral blood, collected in the first trimester of pregnancy. This chain uses TRBV7-2 with TRBJ1-5; 8 bases fit TRBD1. The CDR3 region is CASSSSGTGGQPQHF. In DNA, the CDR3 is TGTGCCAGCAGCTCCTCCGGGACAGGTGGTCAGCCCCAGCATTTT.